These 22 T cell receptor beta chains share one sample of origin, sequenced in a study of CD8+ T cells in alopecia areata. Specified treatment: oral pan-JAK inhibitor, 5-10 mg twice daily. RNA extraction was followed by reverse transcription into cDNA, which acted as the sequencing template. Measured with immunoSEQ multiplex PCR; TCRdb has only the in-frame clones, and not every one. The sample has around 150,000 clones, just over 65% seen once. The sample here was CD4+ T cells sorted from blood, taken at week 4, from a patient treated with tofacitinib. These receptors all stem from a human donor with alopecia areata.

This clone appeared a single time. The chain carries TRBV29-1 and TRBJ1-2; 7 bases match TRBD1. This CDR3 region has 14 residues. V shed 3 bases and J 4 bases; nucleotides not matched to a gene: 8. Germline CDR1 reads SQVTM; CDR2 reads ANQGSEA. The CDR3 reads CSVEGHDRAYGYTF. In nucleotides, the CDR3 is TGCAGCGTTGAGGGGCATGACAGGGCCTATGGCTACACCTTC.

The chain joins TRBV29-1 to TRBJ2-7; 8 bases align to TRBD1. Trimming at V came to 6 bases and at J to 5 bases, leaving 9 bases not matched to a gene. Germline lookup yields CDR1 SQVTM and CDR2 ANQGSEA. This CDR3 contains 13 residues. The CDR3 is CSVDRGKRNEQYF. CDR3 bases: TGCAGCGTCGACAGGGGAAAGAGAAACGAGCAGTACTTC.

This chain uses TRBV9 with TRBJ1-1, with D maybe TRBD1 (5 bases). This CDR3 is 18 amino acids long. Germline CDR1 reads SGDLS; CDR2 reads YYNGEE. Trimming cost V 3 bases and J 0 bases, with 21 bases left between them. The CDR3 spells CASSAFSRASSLNTEAFF. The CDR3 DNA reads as TGTGCCAGCAGCGCTTTCTCCAGGGCTTCCTCTCTGAACACTGAAGCTTTCTTT.

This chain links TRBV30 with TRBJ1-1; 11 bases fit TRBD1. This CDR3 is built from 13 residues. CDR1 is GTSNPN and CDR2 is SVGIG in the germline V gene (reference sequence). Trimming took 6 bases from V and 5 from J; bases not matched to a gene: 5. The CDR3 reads CACRTGGRTEAFF. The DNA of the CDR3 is TGTGCCTGCAGGACAGGGGGCAGGACTGAAGCTTTCTTT.

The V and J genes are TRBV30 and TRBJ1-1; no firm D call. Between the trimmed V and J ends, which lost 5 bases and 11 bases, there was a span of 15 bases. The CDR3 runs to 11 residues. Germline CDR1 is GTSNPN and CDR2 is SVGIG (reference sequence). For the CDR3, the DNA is TGTGCCTGGGTGCCCGGAAGCGCGGCTTTCTTT. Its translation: CAWVPGSAAFF.

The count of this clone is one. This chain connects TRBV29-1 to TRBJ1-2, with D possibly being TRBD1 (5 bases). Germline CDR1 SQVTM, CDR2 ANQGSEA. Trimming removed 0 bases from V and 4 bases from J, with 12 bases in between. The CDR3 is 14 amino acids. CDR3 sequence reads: CSVEDGNRPYGYTF. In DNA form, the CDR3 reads TGCAGCGTTGAAGATGGTAACAGGCCCTATGGCTACACCTTC.

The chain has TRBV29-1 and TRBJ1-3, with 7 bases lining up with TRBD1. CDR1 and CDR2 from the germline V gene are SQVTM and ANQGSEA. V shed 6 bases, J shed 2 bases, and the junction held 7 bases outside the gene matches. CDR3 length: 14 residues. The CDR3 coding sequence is TGCAGCGTCAAGACAGGGAAGGCTGGAAACACCATATATTTT. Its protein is CSVKTGKAGNTIYF.

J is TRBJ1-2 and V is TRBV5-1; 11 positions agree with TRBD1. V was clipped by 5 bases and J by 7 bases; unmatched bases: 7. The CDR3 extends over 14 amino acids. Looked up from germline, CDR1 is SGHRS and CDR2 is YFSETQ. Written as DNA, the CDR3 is TGCGCCAGCAGTGTCGGACAGGGGGCTAGTGGCTACACCTTC. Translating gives CASSVGQGASGYTF.

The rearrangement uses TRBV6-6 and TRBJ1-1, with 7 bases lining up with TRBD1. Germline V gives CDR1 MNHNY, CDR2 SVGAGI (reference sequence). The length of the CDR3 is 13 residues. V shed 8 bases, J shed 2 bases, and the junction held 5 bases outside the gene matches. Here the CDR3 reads CASGQASNTEAFF. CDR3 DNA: TGTGCCAGCGGACAGGCGAGCAACACTGAAGCTTTCTTT.

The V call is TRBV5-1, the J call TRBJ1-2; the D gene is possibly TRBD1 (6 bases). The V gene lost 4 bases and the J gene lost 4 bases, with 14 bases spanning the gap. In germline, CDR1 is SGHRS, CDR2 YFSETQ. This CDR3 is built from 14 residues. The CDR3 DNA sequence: TGCGCCAGCAGCCCGTCAGGGGTCCCCTATGGCTACACCTTC. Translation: CASSPSGVPYGYTF.

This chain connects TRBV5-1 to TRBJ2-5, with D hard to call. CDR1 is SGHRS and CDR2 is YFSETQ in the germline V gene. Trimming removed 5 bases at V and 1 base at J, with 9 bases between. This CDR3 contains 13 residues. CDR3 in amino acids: CASSLPPQETQYF. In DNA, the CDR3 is TGCGCCAGCAGTCTCCCCCCCCAAGAGACCCAGTACTTC.

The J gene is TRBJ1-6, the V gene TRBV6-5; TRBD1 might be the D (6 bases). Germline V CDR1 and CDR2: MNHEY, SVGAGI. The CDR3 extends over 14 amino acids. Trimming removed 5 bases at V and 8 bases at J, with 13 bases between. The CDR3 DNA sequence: TGTGCCAGCAGTCCAGAACAGGGCTATTCACCCCTCCACTTT. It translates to CASSPEQGYSPLHF.

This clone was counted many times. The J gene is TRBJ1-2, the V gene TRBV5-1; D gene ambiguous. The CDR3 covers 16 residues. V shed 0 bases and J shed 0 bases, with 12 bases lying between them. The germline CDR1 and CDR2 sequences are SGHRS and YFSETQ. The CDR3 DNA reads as TGCGCCAGCAGCTTGGACGGCCGATCCACTAACTATGGCTACACCTTC. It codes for CASSLDGRSTNYGYTF.

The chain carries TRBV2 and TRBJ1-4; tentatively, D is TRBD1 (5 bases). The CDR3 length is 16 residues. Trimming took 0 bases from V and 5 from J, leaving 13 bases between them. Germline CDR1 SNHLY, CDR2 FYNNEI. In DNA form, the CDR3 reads TGTGCCAGCAGTGAAGCGCTTAGGAACAGGAATGAAAAACTGTTTTTT. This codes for CASSEALRNRNEKLFF.

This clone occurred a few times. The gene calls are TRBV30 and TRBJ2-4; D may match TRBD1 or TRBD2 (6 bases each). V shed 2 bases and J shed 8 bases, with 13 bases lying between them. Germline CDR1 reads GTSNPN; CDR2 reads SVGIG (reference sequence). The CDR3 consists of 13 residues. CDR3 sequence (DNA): TGTGCCTGGAGTCGGGGGACACAGGACATTCAGTACTTC. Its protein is CAWSRGTQDIQYF.

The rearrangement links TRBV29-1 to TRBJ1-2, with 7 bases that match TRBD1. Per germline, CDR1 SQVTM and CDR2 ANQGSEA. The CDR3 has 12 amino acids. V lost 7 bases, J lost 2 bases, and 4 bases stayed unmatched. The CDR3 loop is CSAQDRNYGYTF. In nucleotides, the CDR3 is TGCAGCGCCCAGGACAGGAACTATGGCTACACCTTC. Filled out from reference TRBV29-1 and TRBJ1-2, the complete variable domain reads SAVISQKPSRDICQRGTSLTIQCQVDSQVTMMFWYRQQPGQSLTLIATANQGSEATYESGFVIDKFPISRPNLTFSTLTVSNMSPEDSSIYLCSAQDRNYGYTFGSGTRLTVV.

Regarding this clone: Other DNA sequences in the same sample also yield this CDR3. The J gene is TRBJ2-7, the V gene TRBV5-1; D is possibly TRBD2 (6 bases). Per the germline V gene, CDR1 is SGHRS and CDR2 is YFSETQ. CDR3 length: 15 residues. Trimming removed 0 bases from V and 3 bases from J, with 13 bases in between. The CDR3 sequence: CASSLAGTGGYEQYF. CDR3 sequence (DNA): TGCGCCAGCAGCTTGGCTGGGACTGGTGGCTACGAGCAGTACTTC.

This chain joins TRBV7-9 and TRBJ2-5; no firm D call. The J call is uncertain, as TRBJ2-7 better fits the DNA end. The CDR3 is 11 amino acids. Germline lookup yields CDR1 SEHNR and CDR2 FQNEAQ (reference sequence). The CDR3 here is CASSDGYEQYF. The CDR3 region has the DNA TGTGCCAGCAGCGATGGCTACGAGCAGTACTTC.

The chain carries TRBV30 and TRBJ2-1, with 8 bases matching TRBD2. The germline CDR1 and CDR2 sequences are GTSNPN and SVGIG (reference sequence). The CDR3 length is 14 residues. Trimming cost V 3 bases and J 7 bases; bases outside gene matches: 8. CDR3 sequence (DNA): TGTGCCTGGAGCCCGGGGGGGGCTCAGAATGAGCAGTTCTTC. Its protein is CAWSPGGAQNEQFF. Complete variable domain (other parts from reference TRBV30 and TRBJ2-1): SQTIHQWPATLVQPVGSPLSLECTVEGTSNPNLYWYRQAAGRGLQLLFYSVGIGQISSEVPQNLSASRPQDRQFILSSKKLLLSDSGFYLCAWSPGGAQNEQFFGPGTRLTVL.

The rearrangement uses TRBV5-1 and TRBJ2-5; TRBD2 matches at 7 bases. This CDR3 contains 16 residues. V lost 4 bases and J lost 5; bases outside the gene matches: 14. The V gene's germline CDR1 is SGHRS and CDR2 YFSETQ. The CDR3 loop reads CASSPTPAGIAETQYF. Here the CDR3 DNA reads TGCGCCAGCAGCCCAACGCCAGCGGGGATTGCGGAGACCCAGTACTTC. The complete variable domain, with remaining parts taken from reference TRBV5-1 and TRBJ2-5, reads KAGVTQTPRYLIKTRGQQVTLSCSPISGHRSVSWYQQTPGQGLQFLFEYFSETQRNKGNFPGRFSGRQFSNSRSEMNVSTLELGDSALYLCASSPTPAGIAETQYFGPGTRLLVL.

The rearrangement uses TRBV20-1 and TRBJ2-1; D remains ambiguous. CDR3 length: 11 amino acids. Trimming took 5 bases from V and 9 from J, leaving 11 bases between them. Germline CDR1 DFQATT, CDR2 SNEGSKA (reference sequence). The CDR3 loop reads CSAPAVVEQFF. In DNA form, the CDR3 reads TGCAGTGCTCCCGCGGTGGTTGAGCAGTTCTTC.

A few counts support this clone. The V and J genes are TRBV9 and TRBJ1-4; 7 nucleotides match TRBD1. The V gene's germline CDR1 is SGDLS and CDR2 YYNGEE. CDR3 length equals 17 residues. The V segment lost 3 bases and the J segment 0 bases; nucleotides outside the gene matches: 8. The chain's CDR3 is CASSATGRRATNEKLFF. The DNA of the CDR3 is TGTGCCAGCAGCGCGACAGGGAGGCGCGCAACTAATGAAAAACTGTTTTTT.